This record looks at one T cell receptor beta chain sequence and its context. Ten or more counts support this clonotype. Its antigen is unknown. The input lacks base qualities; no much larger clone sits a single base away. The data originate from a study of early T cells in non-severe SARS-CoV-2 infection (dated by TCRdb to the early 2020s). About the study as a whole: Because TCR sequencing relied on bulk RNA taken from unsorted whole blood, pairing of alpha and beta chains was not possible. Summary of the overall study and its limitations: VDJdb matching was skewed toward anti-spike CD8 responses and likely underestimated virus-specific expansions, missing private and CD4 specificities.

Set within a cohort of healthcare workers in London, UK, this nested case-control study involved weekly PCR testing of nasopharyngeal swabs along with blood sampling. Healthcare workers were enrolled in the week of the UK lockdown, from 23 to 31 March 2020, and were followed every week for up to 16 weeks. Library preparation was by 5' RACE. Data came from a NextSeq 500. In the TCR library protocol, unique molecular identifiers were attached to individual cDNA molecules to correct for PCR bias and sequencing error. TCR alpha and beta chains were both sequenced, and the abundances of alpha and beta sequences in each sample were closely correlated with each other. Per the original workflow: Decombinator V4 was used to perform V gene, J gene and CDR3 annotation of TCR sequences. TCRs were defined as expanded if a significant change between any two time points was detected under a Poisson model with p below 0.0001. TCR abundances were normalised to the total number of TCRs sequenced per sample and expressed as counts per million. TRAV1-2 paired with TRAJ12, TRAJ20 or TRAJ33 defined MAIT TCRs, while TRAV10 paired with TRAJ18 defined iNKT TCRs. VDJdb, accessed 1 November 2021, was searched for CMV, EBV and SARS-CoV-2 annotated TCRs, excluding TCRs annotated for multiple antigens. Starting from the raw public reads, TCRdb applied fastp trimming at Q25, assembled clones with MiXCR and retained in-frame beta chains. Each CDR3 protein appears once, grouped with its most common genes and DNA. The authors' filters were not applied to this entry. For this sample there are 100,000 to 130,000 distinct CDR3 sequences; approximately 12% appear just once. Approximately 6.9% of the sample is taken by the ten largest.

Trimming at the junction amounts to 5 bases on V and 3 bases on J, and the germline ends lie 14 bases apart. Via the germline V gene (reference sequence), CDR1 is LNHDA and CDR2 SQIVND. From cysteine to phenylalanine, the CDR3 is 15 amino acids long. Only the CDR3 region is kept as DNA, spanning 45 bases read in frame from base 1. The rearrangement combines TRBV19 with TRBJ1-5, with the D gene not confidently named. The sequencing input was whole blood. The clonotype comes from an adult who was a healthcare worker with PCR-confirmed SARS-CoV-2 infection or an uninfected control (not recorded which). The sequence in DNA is TGTGCCAGTAGTCTGTCTTCCGGCCACAATCAGCCCCAGCATTTT. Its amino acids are CASSLSSGHNQPQHF. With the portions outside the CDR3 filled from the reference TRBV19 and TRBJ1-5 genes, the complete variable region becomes DGGITQSPKYLFRKEGQNVTLSCEQNLNHDAMYWYRQDPGQGLRLIYYSQIVNDFQKGDIAEGYSVSREKKESFPLTVTSAQKNPTAFYLCASSLSSGHNQPQHFGDGTRLSIL.